This entry features one T cell receptor (beta chain) sequence. The antigen is not known. This specimen comes from a study of Ad26.COV2.S vaccination and SARS-CoV-2 variants. Repertoires were generated with immunoSEQ multiplex PCR, while TCRdb's copy carries only in-frame clones and drops some. Among roughly 500,000 clones listed, 87% were seen once. Whole-study results and caveats: Ad26.COV2.S recipients had broader spike-specific TCRs (P = 0.0014).

The CDR3 length is 13 residues. Germline loops: CDR1 MNHEY, CDR2 SMNVEV (reference sequence). V was clipped by 7 bases and J by 7 bases, with 13 bases between them. This sample's treatment: roughly 18 received Ad26.COV2.S at low or high dose, single or two shots; about 5 received placebo; per-sample allocation not given. Sampling took place 63 days after the first vaccine or placebo injection. The administered vaccine (an Ad26 vector) expressed Wuhan-strain SARS-CoV-2 spike. The J gene is TRBJ2-2, the V gene TRBV27, with D perhaps TRBD1 (6 bases). The TCR was taken from a person between 18 and 65 years old who received the Ad26.COV2.S COVID-19 vaccine or a placebo. The sample was peripheral blood, taken in a trial of Ad26.COV2.S vaccine versus placebo. CDR3 residues: CASTGTMGGELFF. The CDR3 coding sequence is TGTGCCAGCACAGGGACAATGGGCGGGGAGCTGTTTTTT.